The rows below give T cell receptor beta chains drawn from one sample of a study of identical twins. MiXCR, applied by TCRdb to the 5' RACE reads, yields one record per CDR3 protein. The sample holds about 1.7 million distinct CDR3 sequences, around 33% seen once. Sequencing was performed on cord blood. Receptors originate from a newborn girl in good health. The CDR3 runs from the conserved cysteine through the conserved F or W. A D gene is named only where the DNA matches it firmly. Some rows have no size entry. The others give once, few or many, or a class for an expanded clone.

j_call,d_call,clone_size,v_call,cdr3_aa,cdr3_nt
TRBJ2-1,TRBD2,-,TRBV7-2,CASSLRRTSDEQFF,TGTGCCAGCAGCTTAAGGAGGACTAGCGATGAGCAGTTCTTC
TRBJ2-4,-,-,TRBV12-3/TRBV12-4,CASQKIVVSKNVQYF,TGTGCCAGTCAAAAGATAGTCGTTTCCAAAAACGTTCAGTACTTC
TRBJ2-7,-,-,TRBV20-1,CSAKDGTGSYEQYF,TGCAGTGCTAAAGACGGGACTGGTTCCTACGAGCAGTACTTC
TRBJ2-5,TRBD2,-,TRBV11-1,CASSQGLAGALETQYF,TGTGCCAGCAGCCAAGGGCTAGCGGGAGCATTGGAGACCCAGTACTTC
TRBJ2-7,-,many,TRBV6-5,CASSYSNRGRGEQYF,TGTGCCAGCAGTTACTCGAACCGAGGACGGGGAGAGCAGTACTTC
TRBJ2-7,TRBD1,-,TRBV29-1,CSATSGTGTRNEQYF,TGCAGCGCCACTTCCGGGACAGGGACCAGGAATGAGCAGTACTTC
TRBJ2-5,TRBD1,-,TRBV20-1,CSAPTGGGSLLGQYF,TGCAGTGCCCCAACAGGGGGCGGGAGTTTGTTGGGGCAGTACTTC
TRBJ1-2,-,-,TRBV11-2,CASSLESLGGRHGYTF,TGTGCCAGCAGCTTAGAATCTCTGGGGGGCCGGCATGGCTACACCTTC
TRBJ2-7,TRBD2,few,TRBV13,CASSLWTRSYEQYF,TGTGCCAGCAGCTTGTGGACTAGGTCCTACGAGCAGTACTTC
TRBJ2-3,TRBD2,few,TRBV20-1,CSAPTSGRVTDTQYF,TGCAGTGCCCCGACTAGCGGGAGAGTAACAGATACGCAGTATTTT
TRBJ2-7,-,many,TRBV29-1,CSARLVGVAYEQYF,TGCAGCGCAAGACTAGTAGGGGTGGCCTACGAGCAGTACTTC
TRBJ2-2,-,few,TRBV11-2,CASSTGLEVTGELFF,TGTGCCAGCAGCACCGGTCTGGAGGTGACCGGGGAGCTGTTTTTT
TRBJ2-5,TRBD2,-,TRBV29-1,CSVDSGGEEETQYF,TGCAGCGTTGATTCGGGGGGGGAGGAAGAGACCCAGTACTTC
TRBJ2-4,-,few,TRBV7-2,CASSGGVAKNIQYF,TGTGCCAGCAGCGGAGGGGTAGCCAAAAACATTCAGTACTTC
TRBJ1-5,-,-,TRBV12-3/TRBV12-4,CASSLNQGQPQHF,TGTGCCAGCAGTTTAAACCAGGGTCAGCCCCAGCATTTT
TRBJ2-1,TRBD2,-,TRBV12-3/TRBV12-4,CASKVSTGGETQFF,TGTGCCAGCAAGGTGTCAACGGGAGGAGAGACCCAGTTCTTC
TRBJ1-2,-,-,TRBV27,CASSLSHREANYGYTF,TGTGCCAGCAGTTTATCCCACAGGGAAGCTAACTATGGCTACACCTTC
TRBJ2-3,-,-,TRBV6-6,CASSYPRSGGTDTRYF,TGTGCCAGCAGTTACCCCCGGAGTGGAGGCACAGATACGCGGTATTTT
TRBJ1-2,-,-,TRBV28,CAISLTRGSYTF,TGTGCCATCAGTTTAACGCGGGGAAGCTACACCTTC
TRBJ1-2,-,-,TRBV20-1,CSARAGYPVGYTF,TGCAGTGCTAGAGCAGGATACCCTGTGGGCTACACCTTC
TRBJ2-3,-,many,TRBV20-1,CSTLQIRGGTDTQYF,TGCAGCACTCTCCAGATTAGGGGAGGCACAGATACGCAGTATTTT
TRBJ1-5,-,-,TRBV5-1,CASALGSAQPQHF,TGCGCCAGCGCCCTAGGGTCGGCCCAGCCCCAGCATTTT
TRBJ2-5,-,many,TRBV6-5,CASSRQGGGQETQYF,TGTGCCAGCAGCCGACAGGGAGGAGGACAAGAGACCCAGTACTTC
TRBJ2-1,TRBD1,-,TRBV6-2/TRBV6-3,CARSKLTRGNEQFF,TGTGCCAGGAGTAAGTTAACCAGGGGGAATGAGCAGTTCTTC
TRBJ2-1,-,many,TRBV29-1,CSVDSQGSYNEQFF,TGCAGCGTTGATAGCCAGGGCTCCTACAATGAGCAGTTCTTC
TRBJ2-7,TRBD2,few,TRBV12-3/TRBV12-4,CASSATSGRNEQYF,TGTGCCAGCAGTGCGACTAGCGGGAGGAACGAGCAGTACTTC
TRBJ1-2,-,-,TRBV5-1,CASSLGQSLNYGYTF,TGCGCCAGCAGCTTGGGGCAGTCTCTTAACTATGGCTACACCTTC
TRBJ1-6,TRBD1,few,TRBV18,CASSLIPGTATSYNSPLHF,TGTGCCAGCTCACTAATCCCCGGGACAGCTACCTCCTATAATTCACCCCTCCACTTT
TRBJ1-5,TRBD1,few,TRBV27,CASAGQPYSNQPQHF,TGTGCCAGCGCGGGACAGCCTTATAGCAATCAGCCCCAGCATTTT
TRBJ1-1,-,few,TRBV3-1,CASSRGQEAFF,TGTGCCAGCAGCCGCGGACAGGAAGCTTTCTTT
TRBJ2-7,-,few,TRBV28,CANSLTAYEQYF,TGTGCCAACAGCCTGACAGCTTACGAGCAGTACTTC
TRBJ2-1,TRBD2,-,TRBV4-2,CASSQWYSGEYNEQFF,TGTGCCAGCAGCCAATGGTATAGCGGGGAGTACAATGAGCAGTTCTTC
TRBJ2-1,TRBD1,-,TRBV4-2,CASSQRGQGHEQFF,TGTGCCAGCAGCCAGAGGGGACAGGGCCATGAGCAGTTCTTC
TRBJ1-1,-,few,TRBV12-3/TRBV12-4,CASAPSGTMNTEAFF,TGTGCCAGCGCGCCATCCGGGACAATGAACACTGAAGCTTTCTTT
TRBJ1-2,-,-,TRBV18,CASSNYGHFGYGYTF,TGTGCCAGCTCAAATTATGGACACTTTGGCTATGGCTACACCTTC